The rows below give T cell receptor beta chains drawn from one sample of a study of shared clonotypes between healthy human individuals. The assay was immunoSEQ multiplex PCR, and TCRdb's table has in-frame clones only and misses some. The profile shows hundreds of thousands of clones, about 91% of them singletons. The material sequenced was naive CD8+ T cells sorted from blood. Every receptor here comes from a man aged 30 to 39 in good health. The CDR3 runs from the conserved cysteine through the conserved F or W. A D gene is named only where the DNA matches it firmly. Part of the rows lack a size; the others show once, few, many or a class for expanded clones.

- | TRBJ2-1 | TRBV29-1 | TRBD2 | CSVEAGTEHSGRYYNEQFF | TGCAGCGTTGAAGCCGGGACCGAGCATAGCGGGAGGTACTACAATGAGCAGTTCTTC
- | TRBJ2-7 | TRBV7-9 | TRBD1 | CASSPATGGNIYEQYF | TGTGCCAGCAGCCCAGCGACAGGGGGCAACATCTACGAGCAGTACTTC
- | TRBJ2-7 | TRBV29-1 | - | CSVETRRYEQYF | TGCAGCGTTGAGACTAGAAGGTACGAGCAGTACTTC
- | TRBJ2-7 | TRBV6-5 | TRBD1 | CASSSGGAKSHEQYF | TGTGCCAGCAGTTCAGGGGGCGCAAAGTCCCACGAGCAGTACTTC
- | TRBJ2-7 | TRBV7-9 | - | CASSAQEDYEQYF | TGTGCCAGCAGCGCACAGGAGGACTACGAGCAGTACTTC
- | TRBJ1-1 | TRBV11-2 | - | CASAIGGTEAFF | TGTGCCAGCGCCATAGGGGGGACTGAAGCTTTCTTT
- | TRBJ1-2 | TRBV6-6 | TRBD1 | CASSSSGQEYGYTF | TGTGCCAGCAGCTCATCCGGACAGGAGTATGGCTACACCTTC
- | TRBJ1-1 | TRBV15 | - | CATCQGRNTEAFF | TGTGCCACCTGTCAGGGTCGGAACACTGAAGCTTTCTTT
- | TRBJ2-5 | TRBV29-1 | - | CSVVHVKWETQYF | TGCAGCGTTGTCCACGTGAAATGGGAGACCCAGTACTTC
- | TRBJ2-1 | TRBV9 | TRBD2 | CASSGGEGSGNNEQFF | TGTGCCAGCAGCGGAGGGGAAGGTAGCGGGAATAATGAGCAGTTCTTC
- | TRBJ2-4 | TRBV6-1 | TRBD2 | CASSGGLAGQAKNIQYF | TGTGCCAGCAGTGGAGGACTAGCGGGTCAAGCCAAAAACATTCAGTACTTC
- | TRBJ1-2 | TRBV6-1 | - | CASSETTDLNYGYTF | TGTGCCAGCAGTGAAACGACAGACCTTAACTATGGCTACACCTTC
- | TRBJ2-2 | TRBV18 | - | CASSPPETGNTGELFF | TGTGCCAGCTCACCACCTGAGACAGGGAACACCGGGGAGCTGTTTTTT
- | TRBJ2-7 | TRBV29-1 | TRBD1 | CSVESGQTYEQYF | TGCAGCGTTGAGTCGGGACAGACCTACGAGCAGTACTTC
- | TRBJ2-2 | TRBV7-9 | TRBD2 | CASSLGTSGYANTGELFF | TGTGCCAGCAGCTTAGGGACTAGCGGGTACGCGAACACCGGGGAGCTGTTTTTT
- | TRBJ2-2 | TRBV2 | - | CASSERTANTGELFF | TGTGCCAGCAGTGAAAGGACGGCGAACACCGGGGAGCTGTTTTTT
- | TRBJ2-7 | TRBV5-5 | - | CASSLRSPGTYEQYF | TGTGCCAGCAGCTTGAGATCCCCAGGCACCTACGAGCAGTACTTC
- | TRBJ2-1 | TRBV4-1 | TRBD2 | CASSPTSGWGDEQFF | TGCGCCAGCAGCCCGACTAGCGGGTGGGGGGATGAGCAGTTCTTC
- | TRBJ2-7 | TRBV4-1 | - | CASSQNPSASYEQYF | TGCGCCAGCAGCCAGAACCCTAGCGCCTCCTACGAGCAGTACTTC
few | TRBJ1-1 | TRBV6-1 | - | CASKGAEAFF | TGTGCCAGCAAGGGGGCTGAAGCTTTCTTT
once | TRBJ2-5 | TRBV11-2 | - | CASSLGQIQETQYF | TGTGCCAGCAGCTTGGGGCAGATCCAAGAGACCCAGTACTTC
- | TRBJ2-2 | TRBV7-9 | - | CASSDRTATNTGELFF | TGTGCCAGCAGCGACCGGACTGCTACGAACACCGGGGAGCTGTTTTTT
- | TRBJ2-7 | TRBV13 | - | CASSYFEGDHEQYF | TGTGCCAGCAGCTATTTTGAGGGGGACCACGAGCAGTACTTC
- | TRBJ2-3 | TRBV6-6 | - | CASSWNTDTQYF | TGTGCCAGCAGTTGGAACACAGATACGCAGTATTTT
- | TRBJ2-2 | TRBV27 | - | CASSLAGNTGELFF | TGTGCCAGCAGTTTAGCAGGGAACACCGGGGAGCTGTTTTTT
- | TRBJ2-1 | TRBV29-1 | - | CSFRFYNEQFF | TGCAGCTTCCGATTCTACAATGAGCAGTTCTTC
once | TRBJ2-3 | TRBV10-1 | - | CASSDGMTTDTQYF | TGCGCCAGCAGTGATGGTATGACCACAGATACGCAGTATTTT
- | TRBJ2-2 | TRBV7-9 | - | CASSLVGGSTGELFF | TGTGCCAGCAGCTTAGTTGGAGGGTCCACCGGGGAGCTGTTTTTT
once | TRBJ1-1 | TRBV7-9 | - | CASSLTGTFLMNTEAFF | TGTGCCAGCAGCTTAACAGGGACTTTCTTAATGAACACTGAAGCTTTCTTT
- | TRBJ2-7 | TRBV6-6 | - | CASSALSLAYEQYF | TGTGCCAGCAGTGCACTCTCCCTAGCGTACGAGCAGTACTTC
- | TRBJ1-2 | TRBV4-1 | - | CASSQEPGLNYDGGYTF | TGCGCCAGCAGCCAAGAACCGGGACTGAACTATGACGGGGGCTACACCTTC
- | TRBJ2-2 | TRBV10-3 | - | CAISGQDTINTGELFF | TGTGCCATCAGTGGCCAGGACACCATAAACACCGGGGAGCTGTTTTTT
- | TRBJ2-2 | TRBV11-2 | TRBD2 | CASSPHGGSGITGELFF | TGTGCCAGCAGCCCCCATGGCGGGAGTGGAATCACCGGGGAGCTGTTTTTT
- | TRBJ1-5 | TRBV10-3 | - | CAISDPGTPQHF | TGTGCCATCAGTGATCCCGGGACGCCCCAGCATTTT
- | TRBJ1-2 | TRBV19 | TRBD1 | CASSIRTGYGYTF | TGTGCCAGTAGTATCCGGACAGGCTATGGCTACACCTTC
- | TRBJ2-5 | TRBV7-7 | TRBD1 | CASSPGQGQETQYF | TGTGCTAGCAGCCCGGGACAGGGCCAAGAGACCCAGTACTTC
once | TRBJ2-7 | TRBV7-9 | - | CASSSALGWYEQYF | TGTGCCAGCAGCTCCGCCCTGGGCTGGTACGAGCAGTACTTC